The source of this T cell receptor beta chain is a study of T cell responses to AZD1222 COVID-19 vaccine. Findings of the study overall: The breadth and depth of Spike-specific TCRs increased once two AZD1222 doses had been given.

Measured with immunoSEQ multiplex PCR; TCRdb has only the in-frame clones, and not every one. The table shows 150,000 to 200,000 clones, with around 90% occurring only once. The V gene's germline CDR1 is SNHLY and CDR2 FYNNEI. V was shortened by 6 bases and J by 9 bases, with 15 bases between the two germline ends. CDR3 length equals 13 residues. About this clone itself: Its specificity is unknown.

Sequenced here: peripheral blood, sampled on day 0 of AZD1222 vaccination. This clonotype was obtained from an adult in good health. The chain links TRBV2 to TRBJ1-5, with D possibly matching TRBD1 (5 bases). The CDR3: CASRRLPGGPQHF. Here the CDR3 DNA reads TGTGCCAGCAGGCGCCTTCCGGGGGGGCCCCAGCATTTT.